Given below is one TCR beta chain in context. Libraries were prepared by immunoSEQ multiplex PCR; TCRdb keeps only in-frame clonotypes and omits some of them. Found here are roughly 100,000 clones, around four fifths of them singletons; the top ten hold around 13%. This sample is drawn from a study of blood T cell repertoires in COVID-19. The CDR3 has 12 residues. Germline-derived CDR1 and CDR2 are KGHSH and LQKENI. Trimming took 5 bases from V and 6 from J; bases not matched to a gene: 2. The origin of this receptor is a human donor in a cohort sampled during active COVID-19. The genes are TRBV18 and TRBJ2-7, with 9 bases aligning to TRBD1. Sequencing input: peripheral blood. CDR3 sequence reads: CASSTGQGEQYF. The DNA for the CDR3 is TGTGCCAGCTCAACGGGACAGGGCGAGCAGTACTTC.